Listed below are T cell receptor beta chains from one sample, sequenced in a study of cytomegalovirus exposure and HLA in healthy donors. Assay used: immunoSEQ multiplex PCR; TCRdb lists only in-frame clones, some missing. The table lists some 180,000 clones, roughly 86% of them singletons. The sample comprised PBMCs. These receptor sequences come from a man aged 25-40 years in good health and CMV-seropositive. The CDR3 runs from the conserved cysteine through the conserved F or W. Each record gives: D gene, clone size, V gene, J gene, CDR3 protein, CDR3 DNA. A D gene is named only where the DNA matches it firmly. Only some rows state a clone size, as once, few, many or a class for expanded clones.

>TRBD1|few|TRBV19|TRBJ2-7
CASSVWTGNEQYF
TGTGCCAGTAGTGTCTGGACAGGGAACGAGCAGTACTTC
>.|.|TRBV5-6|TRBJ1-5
CASSAGRLGPQHF
TGTGCCAGCAGCGCTGGACGGCTTGGGCCCCAGCATTTT
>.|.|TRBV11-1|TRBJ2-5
CASSHGGQQYQETQYF
TGTGCCAGCAGCCATGGCGGACAGCAGTACCAAGAGACCCAGTACTTC
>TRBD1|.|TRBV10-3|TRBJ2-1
CAISESQGDINNEQFF
TGTGCCATCAGTGAGTCCCAGGGGGATATCAACAATGAGCAGTTCTTC
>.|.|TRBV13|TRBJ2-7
CASSPGAGSPYEQYF
TGTGCCAGCAGCCCCGGGGCAGGGAGTCCCTACGAGCAGTACTTC
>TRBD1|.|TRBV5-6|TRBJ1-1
CASSWGTGSMNTEAFF
TGTGCCAGCAGCTGGGGGACAGGGTCGATGAACACTGAAGCTTTCTTT
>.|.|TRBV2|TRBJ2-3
CASNPSRTRDTQYF
TGTGCCAGCAATCCCAGTAGAACCCGGGATACGCAGTATTTT
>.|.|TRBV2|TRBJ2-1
CASGTTFLVEQFF
TGTGCCAGCGGGACCACCTTCTTGGTTGAGCAGTTCTTC
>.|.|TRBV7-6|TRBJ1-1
CASSLGPGMNTEAFF
TGTGCCAGCAGCTTAGGGCCGGGGATGAACACTGAAGCTTTCTTT
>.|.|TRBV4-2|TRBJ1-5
CASSLKVFQPQHF
TGTGCCAGCAGCCTCAAGGTCTTTCAGCCCCAGCATTTT
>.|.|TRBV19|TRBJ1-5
CASSVTDGSNQPQHF
TGTGCCAGTAGTGTAACGGACGGAAGCAATCAGCCCCAGCATTTT
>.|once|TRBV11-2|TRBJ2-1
CASSLRDEQFF
TGTGCCAGCAGCTTACGAGATGAGCAGTTCTTC
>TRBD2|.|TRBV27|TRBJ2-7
CASSLSSLAGDEQYF
TGTGCCAGCAGTTTATCGAGCCTAGCGGGAGACGAGCAGTACTTC
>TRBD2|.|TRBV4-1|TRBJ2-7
CASSYTSGGANEQYF
TGCGCCAGCAGCTATACTAGCGGGGGGGCCAACGAGCAGTACTTC
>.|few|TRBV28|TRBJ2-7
CASSSSRSGYEQYF
TGTGCCAGCAGTTCGTCCCGATCGGGGTACGAGCAGTACTTC
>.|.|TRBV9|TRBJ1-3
CASSVGRGENTIYF
TGTGCCAGCAGCGTAGGCAGGGGCGAAAACACCATATATTTT
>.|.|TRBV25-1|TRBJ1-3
CASSDADNLSGNTIYF
TGTGCCAGCAGTGATGCGGACAACCTCTCTGGAAACACCATATATTTT
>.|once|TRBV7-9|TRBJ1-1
CASSLDTSEAFF
TGTGCCAGCAGCTTAGATACGAGTGAAGCTTTCTTT
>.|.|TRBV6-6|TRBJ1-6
CASIRQYNSPLHF
TGTGCCAGCATACGACAGTATAATTCACCCCTCCACTTT
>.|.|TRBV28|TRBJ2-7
CASSISRVGTEYEQYF
TGTGCCAGCAGCATCTCTCGGGTGGGAACGGAATACGAGCAGTACTTC
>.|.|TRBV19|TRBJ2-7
CASSTPGIYYEQYF
TGTGCCAGTAGTACGCCAGGGATTTACTACGAGCAGTACTTC
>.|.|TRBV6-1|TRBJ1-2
CASRQYRGYTF
TGTGCCAGCAGACAGTACCGCGGCTACACCTTC
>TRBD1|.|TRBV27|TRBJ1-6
CASGPQGWGSPLHF
TGTGCCAGCGGCCCACAGGGGTGGGGTTCACCCCTCCACTTT
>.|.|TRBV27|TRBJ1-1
CASRSLREYNTEAFF
TGTGCCAGCAGGTCGCTCAGGGAGTATAACACTGAAGCTTTCTTT
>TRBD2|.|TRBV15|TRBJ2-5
CATSILAGGETQYF
TGTGCCACCTCCATTTTAGCGGGAGGGGAGACCCAGTACTTC
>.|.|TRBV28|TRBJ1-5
CASSFSAGLGSFDQPQHF
TGTGCCAGCAGTTTCTCCGCCGGGCTTGGTTCATTCGATCAGCCCCAGCATTTT
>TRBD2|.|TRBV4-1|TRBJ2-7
CASSQESPGLALLYEQYF
TGCGCCAGCAGCCAAGAATCGCCGGGACTAGCGCTCCTCTACGAGCAGTACTTC
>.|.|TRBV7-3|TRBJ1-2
CASSLIRLRDYGYTF
TGTGCCAGCAGCTTAATTCGGCTGAGAGACTATGGCTACACCTTC
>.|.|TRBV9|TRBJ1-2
CASSADHGRATF
TGTGCCAGCAGCGCCGACCACGGACGGGCGACCTTC
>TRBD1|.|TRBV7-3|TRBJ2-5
CASSRTGGETQYF
TGTGCCAGCAGCCGGACAGGTGGAGAGACCCAGTACTTC
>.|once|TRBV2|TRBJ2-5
CASRRRGGVPQETQYF
TGTGCCAGCAGGAGGAGAGGGGGGGTACCGCAAGAGACCCAGTACTTC
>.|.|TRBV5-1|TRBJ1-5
CASSLAGGFNQPQHF
TGCGCCAGCAGCTTGGCCGGGGGATTCAATCAGCCCCAGCATTTT
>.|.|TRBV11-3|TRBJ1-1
CASSFGTNTEAFF
TGTGCCAGCAGCTTTGGGACCAACACTGAAGCTTTCTTT
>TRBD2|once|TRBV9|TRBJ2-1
CASSKELAGGNNEQFF
TGTGCCAGCAGCAAGGAACTAGCGGGAGGGAACAATGAGCAGTTCTTC
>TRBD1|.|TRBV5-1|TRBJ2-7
CASSPRTGLDEQYF
TGCGCCAGCAGCCCTCGGACAGGTCTGGACGAGCAGTACTTC
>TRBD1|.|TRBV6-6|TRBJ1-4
CASREQGNEKLFF
TGTGCCAGCAGGGAACAGGGGAATGAAAAACTGTTTTTT
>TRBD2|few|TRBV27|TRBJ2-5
CASSFTSGGGTQYF
TGTGCCAGCAGTTTTACGAGCGGGGGCGGGACCCAGTACTTC
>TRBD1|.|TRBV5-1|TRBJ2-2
CASSSVPPGQLNTGELFF
TGCGCCAGCAGCTCCGTCCCGCCGGGACAGCTGAACACCGGGGAGCTGTTTTTT
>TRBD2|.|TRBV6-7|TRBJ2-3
CASSSPGTSGGPDTQYF
TGTGCCAGCAGTTCCCCGGGGACTAGCGGGGGGCCAGATACGCAGTATTTT
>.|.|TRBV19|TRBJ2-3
CASSIAYGDTQYF
TGTGCCAGTAGTATAGCCTATGGCGATACGCAGTATTTT
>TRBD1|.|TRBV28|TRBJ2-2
CAIPGQTNTGELFF
TGTGCCATCCCGGGACAGACGAACACCGGGGAGCTGTTTTTT
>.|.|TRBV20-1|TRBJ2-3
CSARTDTQYF
TGCAGTGCTAGGACAGATACGCAGTATTTT
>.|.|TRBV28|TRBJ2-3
CASSSPGTGDTDTQYF
TGTGCCAGCAGTTCCCCCGGGACCGGTGATACAGATACGCAGTATTTT
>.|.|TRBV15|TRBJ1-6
CATSGAAQGDSPLHF
TGTGCCACCAGCGGCGCCGCACAGGGTGATTCACCCCTCCACTTT
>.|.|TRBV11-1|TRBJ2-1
CASSPDNEQFF
TGTGCCAGCAGCCCGGACAATGAGCAGTTCTTC
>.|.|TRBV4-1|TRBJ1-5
CASSPTGHVNQPQHF
TGCGCCAGCAGCCCCACGGGACACGTAAATCAGCCCCAGCATTTT
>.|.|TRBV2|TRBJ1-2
CASSDGRVRRGYGYTF
TGTGCCAGCAGTGATGGGAGGGTCCGGAGGGGCTATGGCTACACCTTC
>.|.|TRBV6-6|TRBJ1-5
CASRTDRNSNQPQHF
TGTGCCAGCAGAACGGACAGAAATAGCAATCAGCCCCAGCATTTT
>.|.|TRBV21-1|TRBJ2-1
CASSTVRGQRLYNEQFF
TGTGCCAGCAGCACTGTCCGGGGACAGAGGTTATACAATGAGCAGTTCTTC
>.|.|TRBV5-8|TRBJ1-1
CASSQEEVMNTEAFF
TGTGCCAGCAGCCAGGAGGAGGTCATGAACACTGAAGCTTTCTTT
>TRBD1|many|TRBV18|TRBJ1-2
CASSPPDRGNYGYTF
TGTGCCAGCTCACCCCCGGACAGGGGGAACTATGGCTACACCTTC